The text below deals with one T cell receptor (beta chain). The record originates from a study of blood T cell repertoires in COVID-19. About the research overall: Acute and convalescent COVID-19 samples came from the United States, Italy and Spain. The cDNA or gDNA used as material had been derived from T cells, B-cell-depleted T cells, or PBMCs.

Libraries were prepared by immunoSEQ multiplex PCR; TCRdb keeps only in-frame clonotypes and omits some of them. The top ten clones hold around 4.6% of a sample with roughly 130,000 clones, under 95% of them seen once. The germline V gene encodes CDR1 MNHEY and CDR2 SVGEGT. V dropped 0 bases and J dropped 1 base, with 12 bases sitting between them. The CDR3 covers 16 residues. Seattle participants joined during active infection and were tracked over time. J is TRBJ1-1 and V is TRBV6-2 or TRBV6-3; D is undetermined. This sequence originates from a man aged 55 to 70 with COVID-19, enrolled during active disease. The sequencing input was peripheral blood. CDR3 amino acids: CASSYSYPGGNTEAFF. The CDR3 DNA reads TGTGCCAGCAGTTACTCTTACCCCGGAGGGAACACTGAAGCTTTCTTT.